The rows below give T cell receptor beta chains drawn from one sample of a study of blood T cell repertoires in COVID-19. Assay used: immunoSEQ multiplex PCR; TCRdb lists only in-frame clones, some missing. Here the sample spans 330,000 or so clones, approximately 89% being singletons. Source material: PBMCs or T cells enriched from blood (not recorded which). These receptors were obtained from a man younger than 45 who had recovered from COVID-19. CDR3s include the opening cysteine and the closing phenylalanine or tryptophan. Each record gives: J gene, clone size, V gene, D gene, CDR3 DNA, CDR3 protein. A D gene is named only where the DNA matches it firmly. The listing skips clone size in some rows; elsewhere it reads once, few, many or a size class.

J: TRBJ2-7; size: .; V: TRBV5-4; D: TRBD1; DNA: TGTGCCAGCAGCCCTGACGCGACAGGGTTGAGAGAGCAGTACTTC; CDR3: CASSPDATGLREQYF
J: TRBJ2-5; size: .; V: TRBV10-3; D: .; DNA: TGTGCCATCAGTGTTTCAGGGGTGGAGACCCAGTACTTC; CDR3: CAISVSGVETQYF
J: TRBJ1-1; size: .; V: TRBV2; D: TRBD1; DNA: TGTGCCAGCAGGACAGGGCAGAACACTGAAGCTTTCTTT; CDR3: CASRTGQNTEAFF
J: TRBJ1-4; size: .; V: TRBV7-9; D: TRBD1; DNA: TGTGCCAGCAGCATGTGGGACAGGGGGCAAACTAATGAAAAACTGTTTTTT; CDR3: CASSMWDRGQTNEKLFF
J: TRBJ2-1; size: few; V: TRBV2; D: .; DNA: TGTGCCAGCAGTGTTCCCGGGTTGTACAATGAGCAGTTCTTC; CDR3: CASSVPGLYNEQFF
J: TRBJ2-7; size: few; V: TRBV6-5; D: .; DNA: TGTGCCAGCAGTTATCGGAGAGCCTACGAGCAGTACTTC; CDR3: CASSYRRAYEQYF
J: TRBJ1-5; size: .; V: TRBV5-6; D: .; DNA: TGTGCCAGCAGCTTCCAGGGTAATCAGCCCCAGCATTTT; CDR3: CASSFQGNQPQHF
J: TRBJ1-5; size: .; V: TRBV28; D: .; DNA: TGTGCCAGCAGTTTATCTGTGAATCAGCCCCAGCATTTT; CDR3: CASSLSVNQPQHF
J: TRBJ1-6; size: .; V: TRBV28; D: .; DNA: TGTGCCAGCAGTTTAAGGGGACCCCTCCACTTT; CDR3: CASSLRGPLHF
J: TRBJ2-7; size: .; V: TRBV5-1; D: .; DNA: TGCGCCAGCAGCTCCCTACCATCCTACGAGCAGTACTTC; CDR3: CASSSLPSYEQYF
J: TRBJ2-5; size: .; V: TRBV2; D: .; DNA: TGTGCCAGCAGTATATTGGAGACCCAGTACTTC; CDR3: CASSILETQYF
J: TRBJ2-5; size: .; V: TRBV2; D: TRBD1; DNA: TGTGCCAGCACGGGACAGGCCACGACCCAGTACTTC; CDR3: CASTGQATTQYF
J: TRBJ1-6; size: .; V: TRBV2; D: .; DNA: TGTGCCAGCAGTGAATCTGGGGCCTCGAATAATTCACCCCTCCACTTT; CDR3: CASSESGASNNSPLHF
J: TRBJ2-7; size: .; V: TRBV28; D: TRBD1; DNA: TGTGCCAGCAGTCCCCACTGGACAGGGGGGAACAACGAGCAGTACTTC; CDR3: CASSPHWTGGNNEQYF
J: TRBJ1-3; size: .; V: TRBV28; D: TRBD1; DNA: TGTGCCAGCAGGCCGATGACAGGGTCTGGAAACACCATATATTTT; CDR3: CASRPMTGSGNTIYF
J: TRBJ1-4; size: .; V: TRBV10-3; D: .; DNA: TGTGCCATCAGTGAGAGCGGTACTAATGAAAAACTGTTTTTT; CDR3: CAISESGTNEKLFF
J: TRBJ2-1; size: .; V: TRBV6-5; D: TRBD2; DNA: TGTGCCAGCAGTTACTGGGCGGGGGAGGTGGGTGAGCAGTTCTTC; CDR3: CASSYWAGEVGEQFF
J: TRBJ1-2; size: .; V: TRBV5-1; D: .; DNA: TGCGCCAGCAGCTTGAAAGAACGGAACTATGGCTACACCTTC; CDR3: CASSLKERNYGYTF
J: TRBJ2-7; size: once; V: TRBV27; D: TRBD2; DNA: TGTGCCAGCAGTTTTAGCGGGGGGGCCCTCTCCTACGAGCAGTACTTC; CDR3: CASSFSGGALSYEQYF
J: TRBJ2-2; size: .; V: TRBV3-1/TRBV3-2; D: .; DNA: TGTGCCAGCAGCCAAGCGCGAGTGAACACCGGGGAGCTGTTTTTT; CDR3: CASSQARVNTGELFF
J: TRBJ2-7; size: .; V: TRBV2; D: TRBD1; DNA: TGTGCCAGCAGCAAGGGACAGAACTATTCCTACGAGCAGTACTTC; CDR3: CASSKGQNYSYEQYF
J: TRBJ2-3; size: .; V: TRBV11-1; D: .; DNA: TGTGCCAGCAGCTTAAGACTCACAGATACGCAGTATTTT; CDR3: CASSLRLTDTQYF
J: TRBJ2-1; size: .; V: TRBV7-2; D: .; DNA: TGTGCCAGCAGCTTAGATCGAGGAGCCTACAATGAGCAGTTCTTC; CDR3: CASSLDRGAYNEQFF
J: TRBJ1-1; size: .; V: TRBV10-3; D: TRBD1; DNA: TGTGCCATCAGTCCGGGACAGGGGGTTAGAGGTGGCACTGAAGCTTTCTTT; CDR3: CAISPGQGVRGGTEAFF
J: TRBJ1-2; size: .; V: TRBV5-1; D: .; DNA: TGCGCCAGCAGCTTGGGGGCCAGTTATGGCTACACCTTC; CDR3: CASSLGASYGYTF
J: TRBJ2-5; size: .; V: TRBV4-1; D: TRBD1; DNA: TGCGCCCGCAGCCAATCCCTCACGACAGGGGGAGGGGAGACCCAGTACTTC; CDR3: CARSQSLTTGGGETQYF
J: TRBJ1-6; size: .; V: TRBV30; D: TRBD1; DNA: TGTGCCTGGAGTCCAGCCGGGACAGGGAATTCACCCCTCCACTTT; CDR3: CAWSPAGTGNSPLHF
J: TRBJ1-1; size: .; V: TRBV28; D: TRBD1; DNA: TGTGCCAGCAGTTTATTAGGGACAGGGCCGAACACTGAAGCTTTCTTT; CDR3: CASSLLGTGPNTEAFF
J: TRBJ1-6; size: .; V: TRBV9; D: .; DNA: TGTGCCAGCAGCTCCGACAGCCCCTATAATTCACCCCTCCACTTT; CDR3: CASSSDSPYNSPLHF